The 8 T cell receptor beta chains listed next were all sequenced from one sample in a study of blood T cell repertoires in COVID-19. The protocol was immunoSEQ multiplex PCR, while the TCRdb copy is restricted to in-frame clones and leaves out a portion. Of about 160,000 clones in the sample, less than 90% were seen once. The sample comprised peripheral blood. All receptors derive from a woman in her 70s with acute or convalescent COVID-19.

The table lists this clone with a few counts. The V and J genes are TRBV10-1 and TRBJ2-5, with 13 bases lining up with TRBD2. The CDR3 consists of 16 residues. CDR1 is WNHNN, CDR2 SYGVQD, per germline (reference sequence). The J segment lost 4 bases and the V segment lost 6 bases, leaving 8 bases of the junction unmatched. The CDR3 reads CASSTGLAGIGETQYF. CDR3 DNA: TGCGCCAGCAGCACGGGACTAGCGGGGATAGGAGAGACCCAGTACTTC.

The rearrangement joins TRBV7-7 to TRBJ1-1; 8 positions match TRBD1. The CDR3 extends over 17 amino acids. CDR1 is SSHAT and CDR2 is FNYEAQ in the germline V gene (reference sequence). After removal of 2 bases from V and 1 base from J, the junction contained 9 bases not matched to a gene. DNA of the CDR3: TGTGCCAGCAGCTTATTGGGTCAGGGGGCTTCGAACACTGAAGCTTTCTTT. Its protein product is CASSLLGQGASNTEAFF.

The J gene is TRBJ1-5, the V gene TRBV2; D is unclear. Between the trimmed V and J ends, which lost 5 bases and 2 bases, there was a span of 13 bases. The CDR3 covers 15 residues. CDR1 and CDR2 from the germline V gene are SNHLY and FYNNEI. The CDR3 spells CASSSDMSGNQPQHF. In nucleotides, the CDR3 is TGTGCCAGCAGTTCCGACATGTCTGGCAATCAGCCCCAGCATTTT.

The CDR3 loop is CASSQDLQGDNQPQHF. The CDR3 nucleotides read TGTGCCAGCAGCCAAGATCTGCAGGGGGACAATCAGCCCCAGCATTTT. The gene calls are TRBV3-1 (or the pseudogene TRBV3-2) and TRBJ1-5; 7 nucleotides line up with TRBD1. The CDR3 length is 16 residues. From germline, CDR1 is LGHDT and CDR2 YNNKEL (reference sequence). V was pared by 0 bases and J by 3 bases, with 5 bases of the junction left unmatched.

This clone has just one count. This chain uses TRBV30 with TRBJ2-3, with TRBD1 matching over 10 bases. Germline CDR1 reads GTSNPN; CDR2 reads SVGIG (reference sequence). Germline trimming cut 3 bases from V and 4 bases from J; bases unmatched to any gene: 13. The CDR3 is 17 amino acids. Written as DNA, the CDR3 is TGTGCCTGGAGCGGGGGAGGGACAGGGGCCAGCGCAGATACGCAGTATTTT. This gives the protein CAWSGGGTGASADTQYF.

This chain connects TRBV9 to TRBJ2-7, with D possibly matching TRBD2 (5 bases). V was shortened by 0 bases and J by 3 bases, with 10 bases between the two germline ends. This CDR3 contains 14 residues. The germline CDR1 and CDR2 sequences are SGDLS and YYNGEE. The CDR3 coding sequence is TGTGCCAGCAGCGTAGGTTCGGGAAACTACGAGCAGTACTTC. It encodes CASSVGSGNYEQYF.

The CDR3 loop reads CASSLDRERDQPQHF. CDR3 nucleotide sequence: TGTGCCAGCAGCTTGGACAGGGAACGGGATCAGCCCCAGCATTTT. The V gene is TRBV5-6, the J gene TRBJ1-5, with D maybe TRBD1 (6 bases). The germline V gene encodes CDR1 SGHDT and CDR2 YYEEEE. This CDR3 region has 15 residues. Trimming removed 0 bases at V and 5 bases at J, with 12 bases between.

The V gene is TRBV27, the J gene TRBJ1-6, with a weak D call TRBD1 (6 bases). V was trimmed by 1 base and J by 5 bases, leaving 12 bases between them. Germline CDR1 reads MNHEY; CDR2 reads SMNVEV (reference sequence). This CDR3 has 16 amino acids. Here the CDR3 DNA reads TGTGCCAGCAGTTTATGGCAGGGGAACCATAATTCACCCCTCCACTTT. As protein: CASSLWQGNHNSPLHF.